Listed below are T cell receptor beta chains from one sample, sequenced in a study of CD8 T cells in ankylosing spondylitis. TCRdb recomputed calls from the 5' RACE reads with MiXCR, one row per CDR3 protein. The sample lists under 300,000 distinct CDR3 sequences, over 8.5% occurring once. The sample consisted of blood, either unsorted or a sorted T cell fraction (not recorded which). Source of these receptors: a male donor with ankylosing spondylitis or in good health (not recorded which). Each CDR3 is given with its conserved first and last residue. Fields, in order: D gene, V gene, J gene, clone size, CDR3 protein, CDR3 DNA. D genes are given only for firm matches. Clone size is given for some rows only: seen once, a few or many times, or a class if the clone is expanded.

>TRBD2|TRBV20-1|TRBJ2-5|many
CSARAPGRRVETQYF
TGCAGTGCTAGAGCCCCCGGGAGGAGAGTGGAGACCCAGTACTTC
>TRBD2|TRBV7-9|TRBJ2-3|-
CASSFWLADTDTQYF
TGTGCCAGCAGCTTTTGGCTAGCGGACACAGATACGCAGTATTTT
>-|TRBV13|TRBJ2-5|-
CASSSRTETQYF
TGTGCCAGCAGCTCGAGAACCGAGACCCAGTACTTC
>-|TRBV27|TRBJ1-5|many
CASRQQGDSNQPQHF
TGTGCCAGCAGACAACAGGGAGATAGCAATCAGCCCCAGCATTTT
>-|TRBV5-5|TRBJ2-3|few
CASTPFSTDTQYF
TGTGCCAGCACACCTTTTAGCACAGATACGCAGTATTTT
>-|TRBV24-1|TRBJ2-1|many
CATFTGKGSYNEQFF
TGTGCCACCTTTACAGGGAAAGGGTCTTACAATGAGCAGTTCTTC
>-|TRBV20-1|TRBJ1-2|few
CSANDPRQTNYGYTF
TGCAGTGCTAACGACCCGAGACAAACAAACTATGGCTACACCTTC
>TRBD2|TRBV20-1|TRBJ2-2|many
CSARGLAGVNTGELFF
TGCAGTGCTAGAGGACTAGCGGGAGTTAACACCGGGGAGCTGTTTTTT
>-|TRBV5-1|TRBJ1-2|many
CASSLARAANGYTF
TGCGCCAGCAGCTTGGCCCGAGCCGCCAATGGCTACACCTTC
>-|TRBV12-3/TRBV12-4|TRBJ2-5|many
CASSLVTGTETQYF
TGTGCCAGCAGTTTAGTGACAGGCACGGAGACCCAGTACTTC
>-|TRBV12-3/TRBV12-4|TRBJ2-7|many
CASSLDYEQYF
TGCGCCAGCAGCCTCGACTACGAGCAGTACTTC
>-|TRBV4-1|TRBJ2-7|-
CASSQVVGTLSYEQYF
TGCGCCAGCAGCCAAGTCGTAGGGACCCTCTCCTACGAGCAGTACTTC
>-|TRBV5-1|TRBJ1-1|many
CASSFGQKNTEAFF
TGCGCCAGCAGCTTCGGACAGAAGAACACTGAAGCTTTCTTT
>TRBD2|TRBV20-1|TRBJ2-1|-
CSARDLLAGGLNEQFF
TGCAGTGCTAGAGACCTACTAGCGGGGGGGCTCAATGAGCAGTTCTTC
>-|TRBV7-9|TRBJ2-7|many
CASSLGTQGEQYF
TGTGCCAGCAGCTTAGGGACCCAAGGCGAGCAGTACTTC
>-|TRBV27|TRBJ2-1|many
CASSPSGVSGGGSYNEQFF
TGTGCCAGCAGTCCGTCGGGGGTTAGCGGAGGGGGGTCCTACAATGAGCAGTTCTTC
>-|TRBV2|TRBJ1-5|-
CASVQTGGQPQHF
TGTGCCAGCGTACAGACGGGTGGTCAGCCCCAGCATTTT
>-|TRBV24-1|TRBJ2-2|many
CATSDRTELGELFF
TGTGCCACCAGTGATCGGACAGAGCTAGGGGAGCTGTTTTTT
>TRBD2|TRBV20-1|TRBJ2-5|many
CSARDIGREQETQYF
TGCAGTGCTAGAGATATAGGGCGGGAGCAAGAGACCCAGTACTTC
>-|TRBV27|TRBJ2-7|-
CASSPTIDKYEQYF
TGTGCCAGCAGTCCGACCATAGACAAGTACGAGCAGTACTTC
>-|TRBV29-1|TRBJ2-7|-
CSVVGMSEGVVRAYEQYF
TGCAGCGTTGTTGGTATGTCGGAAGGGGTGGTACGCGCGTACGAGCAGTACTTC
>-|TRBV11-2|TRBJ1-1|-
CASSLQDRGNTEAFF
TGTGCCAGCAGCTTACAGGACCGCGGGAACACTGAAGCTTTCTTT
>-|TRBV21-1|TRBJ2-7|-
CASSMGLTSGSYEQYF
TGTGCCAGCAGCATGGGATTGACTAGCGGCTCCTACGAGCAGTACTTC
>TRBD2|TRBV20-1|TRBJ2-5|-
CSASGLAGGRGIQETQYF
TGCAGTGCCTCGGGACTAGCGGGGGGGCGAGGTATTCAAGAGACCCAGTACTTC
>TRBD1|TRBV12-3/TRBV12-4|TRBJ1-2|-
CASSPGQGLYYGYTF
TGTGCCAGCAGTCCGGGACAGGGTTTGTACTATGGCTACACCTTC
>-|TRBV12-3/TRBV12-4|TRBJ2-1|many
CASSLLGTLGNEQFF
TGTGCCAGCAGTTTACTGGGCACACTAGGGAATGAGCAGTTCTTC
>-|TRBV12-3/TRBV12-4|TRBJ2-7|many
CASSFGVTYEQYF
TGTGCCAGCAGTTTCGGGGTAACCTACGAGCAGTACTTC
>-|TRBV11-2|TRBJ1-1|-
CASSFGPGAGGTEAFF
TGTGCCAGCAGCTTTGGGCCGGGGGCAGGTGGCACTGAAGCTTTCTTT
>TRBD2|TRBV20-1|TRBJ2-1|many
CSATSLTSDGNEQFF
TGCAGTGCTACCAGCCTGACTAGCGATGGGAATGAGCAGTTCTTC
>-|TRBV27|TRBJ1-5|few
CASRLTEYSNQPQHF
TGTGCCAGCAGACTCACGGAATATAGCAATCAGCCCCAGCATTTT
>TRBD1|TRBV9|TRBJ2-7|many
CASSLRQGVLIYEQYF
TGTGCCAGCAGCCTTCGACAGGGGGTGTTGATCTACGAGCAGTACTTC
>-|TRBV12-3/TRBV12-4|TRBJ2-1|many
CASSFGHNEQFF
TGTGCCAGCAGTTTCGGTCACAATGAGCAGTTCTTC
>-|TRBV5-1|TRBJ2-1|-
CASSPPIGLISSYNEQFF
TGCGCCAGCAGCCCCCCGATAGGACTGATAAGCTCCTACAATGAGCAGTTCTTC
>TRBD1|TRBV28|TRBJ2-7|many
CASSFIGTGVGYEQYF
TGTGCCAGCAGCTTTATCGGGACAGGGGTCGGCTACGAGCAGTACTTC
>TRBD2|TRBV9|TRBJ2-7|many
CASSAETSGNNEQYF
TGTGCCAGCAGCGCAGAGACTAGCGGGAATAACGAGCAGTACTTC
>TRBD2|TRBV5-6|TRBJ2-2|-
CASSLAGPGTRDDTGELFF
TGTGCCAGCAGCTTAGCGGGGCCCGGGACCAGGGATGACACCGGGGAGCTGTTTTTT
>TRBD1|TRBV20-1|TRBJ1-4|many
CSAEDRGENEKLFF
TGCAGTGCTGAAGACAGGGGGGAGAATGAAAAACTGTTTTTT
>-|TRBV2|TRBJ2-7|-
CASSDQSYEQYF
TGTGCCAGCAGTGACCAGTCCTACGAGCAGTACTTC
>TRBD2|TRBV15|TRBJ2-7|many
CATSRGLAGGNEQYF
TGTGCCACCAGCAGAGGACTAGCGGGAGGCAACGAGCAGTACTTC
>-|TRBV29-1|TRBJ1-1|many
CSVRVGMNTEAFF
TGCAGCGTTCGGGTTGGAATGAACACTGAAGCTTTCTTT